One sample yielded the 2 T cell receptor beta chains listed below, sequenced in a study of blood T cell repertoires in COVID-19 (dated by TCRdb to the early 2020s). Library preparation was by the immunoSEQ multiplex PCR assay. TCRdb carries this immuneACCESS record with in-frame sequences only. Its versions omit some clonotypes, under half of them owing to an unresolved V gene in the studies checked, with the rest unexplained. For this sample there are 25,000 to 35,000 clones; less than 80% appear just once. The ten largest clonotypes hold over 20% of the sample. Sequenced material: peripheral blood. All receptors derive from a boy younger than 10 with active or convalescent COVID-19.

This clone was found a few times. The chain has TRBV20-1 and TRBJ1-3; D call uncertain. Per the germline V gene, CDR1 is DFQATT and CDR2 is SNEGSKA (reference sequence). V gave up 2 bases and J gave up 4 bases, with 3 bases separating them. The CDR3 extends over 11 amino acids. The DNA of the CDR3 is TGCAGTGCTAGACAGGGAAACACCATATATTTT. As protein: CSARQGNTIYF.

The chain links TRBV7-9 to TRBJ1-5; no clear D. The CDR3 runs to 16 residues. Germline-derived CDR1 and CDR2 are SEHNR and FQNEAQ (reference sequence). V was pared by 1 base and J by 4 bases, with 14 bases between. The CDR3, as DNA: TGTGCCAGCAGCTTAGATTCGGGGAGACGGAATCAGCCCCAGCATTTT. Its protein is CASSLDSGRRNQPQHF.